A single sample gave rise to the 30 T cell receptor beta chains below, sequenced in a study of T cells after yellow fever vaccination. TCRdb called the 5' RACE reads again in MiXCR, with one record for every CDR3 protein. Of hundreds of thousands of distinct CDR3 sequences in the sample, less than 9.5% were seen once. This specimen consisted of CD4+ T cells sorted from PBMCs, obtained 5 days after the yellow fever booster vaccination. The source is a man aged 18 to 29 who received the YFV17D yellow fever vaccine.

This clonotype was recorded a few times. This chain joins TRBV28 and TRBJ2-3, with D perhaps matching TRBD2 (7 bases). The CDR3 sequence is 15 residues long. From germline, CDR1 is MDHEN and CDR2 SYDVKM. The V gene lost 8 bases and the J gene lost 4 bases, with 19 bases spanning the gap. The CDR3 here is CASQPGGRGPDTQYF. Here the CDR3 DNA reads TGTGCCAGCCAGCCCGGGGGGCGGGGGCCAGATACGCAGTATTTT.

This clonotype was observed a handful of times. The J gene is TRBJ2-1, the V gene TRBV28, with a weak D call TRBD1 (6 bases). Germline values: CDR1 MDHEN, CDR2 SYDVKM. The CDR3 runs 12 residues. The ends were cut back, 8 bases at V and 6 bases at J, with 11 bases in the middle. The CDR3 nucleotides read TGTGCCAGCCGTGCAGGGGCCAATGAGCAGTTCTTC. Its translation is CASRAGANEQFF.

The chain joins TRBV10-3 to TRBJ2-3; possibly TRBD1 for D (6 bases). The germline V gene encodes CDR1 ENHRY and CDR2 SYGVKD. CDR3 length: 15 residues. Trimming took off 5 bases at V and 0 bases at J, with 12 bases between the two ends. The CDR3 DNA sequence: TGTGCCATCAGTTCGGACAGTTCAAGCACAGATACGCAGTATTTT. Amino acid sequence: CAISSDSSSTDTQYF.

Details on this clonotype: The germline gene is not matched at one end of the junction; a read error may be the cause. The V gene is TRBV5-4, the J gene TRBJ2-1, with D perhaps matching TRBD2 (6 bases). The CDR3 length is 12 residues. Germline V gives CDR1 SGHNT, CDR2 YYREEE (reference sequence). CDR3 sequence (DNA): TGTGCCAGCCGCTTGCTTGAGCAGGAGGGCACATTC. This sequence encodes CASRLLEQEGTF.

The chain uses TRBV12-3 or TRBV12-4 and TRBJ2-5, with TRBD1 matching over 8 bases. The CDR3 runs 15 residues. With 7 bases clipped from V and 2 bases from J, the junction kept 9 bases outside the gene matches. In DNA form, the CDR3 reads TGTGCCAGCAACGTCAGGGGGCAGGGGCAAGAGACCCAGTACTTC. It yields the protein CASNVRGQGQETQYF.

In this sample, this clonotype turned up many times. In DNA form, the CDR3 reads TGCGCCAGCAGCGGGACCGAAGGGGATACGCAGTATTTT. Its protein is CASSGTEGDTQYF. The V call is TRBV5-1, the J call TRBJ2-3; D could derive from TRBD1 or TRBD2 (5 bases each). CDR1 is SGHRS, CDR2 YFSETQ, per germline. V dropped 4 bases and J dropped 6 bases, with 12 bases sitting between them. The CDR3 has 13 residues.

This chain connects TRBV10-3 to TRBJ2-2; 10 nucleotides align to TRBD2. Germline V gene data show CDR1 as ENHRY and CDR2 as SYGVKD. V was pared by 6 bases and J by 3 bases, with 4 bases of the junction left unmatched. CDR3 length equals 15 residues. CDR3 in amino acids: CAISYSGGDTGELFF. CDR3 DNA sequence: TGTGCCATCAGCTACAGCGGGGGGGACACCGGGGAGCTGTTTTTT.

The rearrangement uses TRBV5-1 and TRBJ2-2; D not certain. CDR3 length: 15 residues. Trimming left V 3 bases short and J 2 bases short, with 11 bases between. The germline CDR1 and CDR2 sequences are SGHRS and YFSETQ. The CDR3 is CASSSAWVNTGELFF. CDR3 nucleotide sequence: TGCGCCAGCAGCTCGGCGTGGGTAAACACCGGGGAGCTGTTTTTT.

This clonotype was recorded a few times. CDR3 sequence (DNA): TGTGCCACCAGCCGGGGTGCAGCCTACGAGCAGTACTTC. Its translation is CATSRGAAYEQYF. The chain has TRBV15 and TRBJ2-7, with D possibly TRBD2 on 5 matching bases. The germline gives CDR1 LNHNV, CDR2 YYDKDF (reference sequence). This CDR3 has 13 residues. The germline V and J ends were trimmed by 5 bases and 2 bases, with 10 bases remaining between them.

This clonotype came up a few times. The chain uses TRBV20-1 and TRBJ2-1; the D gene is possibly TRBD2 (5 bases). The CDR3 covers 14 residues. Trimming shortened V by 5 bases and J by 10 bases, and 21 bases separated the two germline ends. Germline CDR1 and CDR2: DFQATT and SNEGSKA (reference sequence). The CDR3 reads CSALDRVASVEQFF. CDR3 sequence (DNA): TGCAGTGCTTTAGACCGGGTAGCGTCGGTCGAGCAGTTCTTC.

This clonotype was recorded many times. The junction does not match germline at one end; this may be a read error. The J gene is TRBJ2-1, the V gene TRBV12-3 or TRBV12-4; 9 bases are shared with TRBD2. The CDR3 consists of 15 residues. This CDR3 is CASSLAGAQYNEQFF. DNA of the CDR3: TGTGCCAGCAGCTTAGCGGGGGCCCAGTACAATGAGCAGTTCTTC.

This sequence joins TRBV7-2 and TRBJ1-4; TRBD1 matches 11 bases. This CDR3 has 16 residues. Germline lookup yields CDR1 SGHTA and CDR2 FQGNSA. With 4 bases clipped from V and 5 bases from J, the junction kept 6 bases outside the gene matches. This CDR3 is CASSSNGQGANEKLFF. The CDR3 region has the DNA TGTGCCAGCAGCTCAAATGGACAGGGGGCGAATGAAAAACTGTTTTTT. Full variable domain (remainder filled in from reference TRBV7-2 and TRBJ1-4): GAGVSQSPSNKVTEKGKDVELRCDPISGHTALYWYRQSLGQGLEFLIYFQGNSAPDKSGLPSDRFSAERTGGSVSTLTIQRTQQEDSAVYLCASSSNGQGANEKLFFGSGTQLSVL.

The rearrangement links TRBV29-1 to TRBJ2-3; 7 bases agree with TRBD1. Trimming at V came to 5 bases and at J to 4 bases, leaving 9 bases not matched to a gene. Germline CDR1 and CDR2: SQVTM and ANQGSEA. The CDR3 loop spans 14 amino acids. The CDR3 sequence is CSVSKGAFADTQYF. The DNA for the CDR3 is TGCAGCGTTTCGAAGGGGGCGTTTGCAGATACGCAGTATTTT.

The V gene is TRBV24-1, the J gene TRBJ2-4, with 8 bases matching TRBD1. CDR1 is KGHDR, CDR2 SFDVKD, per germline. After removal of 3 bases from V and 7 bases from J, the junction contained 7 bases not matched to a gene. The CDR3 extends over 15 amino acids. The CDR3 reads CATSDGQGLGNIQYF. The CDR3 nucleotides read TGTGCCACCAGTGATGGACAGGGATTAGGGAACATTCAGTACTTC.

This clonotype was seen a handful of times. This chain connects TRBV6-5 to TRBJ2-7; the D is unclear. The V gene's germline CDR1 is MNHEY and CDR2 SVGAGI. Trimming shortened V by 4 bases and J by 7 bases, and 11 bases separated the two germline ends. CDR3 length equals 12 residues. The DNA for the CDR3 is TGTGCCAGCAGTTCGACCCGTGGGGAGCAGTACGTC. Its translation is CASSSTRGEQYV.

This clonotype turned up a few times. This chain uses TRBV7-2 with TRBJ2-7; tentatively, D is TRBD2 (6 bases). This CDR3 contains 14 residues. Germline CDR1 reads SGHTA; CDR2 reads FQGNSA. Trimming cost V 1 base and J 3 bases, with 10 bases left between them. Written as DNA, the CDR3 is TGTGCCAGCAGCTTAGTTGCGGGGCTCTACGAGCAGTACGTC. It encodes CASSLVAGLYEQYV.

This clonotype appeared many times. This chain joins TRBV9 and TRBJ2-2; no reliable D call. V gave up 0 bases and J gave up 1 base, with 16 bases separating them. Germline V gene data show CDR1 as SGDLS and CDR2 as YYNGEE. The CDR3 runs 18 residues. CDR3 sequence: CASSVGLGPFGNTGELFF. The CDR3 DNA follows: TGTGCCAGCAGCGTAGGACTGGGTCCCTTTGGGAACACCGGGGAGCTGTTTTTT.

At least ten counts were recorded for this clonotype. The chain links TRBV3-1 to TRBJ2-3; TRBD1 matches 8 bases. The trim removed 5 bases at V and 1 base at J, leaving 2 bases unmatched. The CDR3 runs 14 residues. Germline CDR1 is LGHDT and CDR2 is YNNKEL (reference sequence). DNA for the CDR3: TGTGCCAGCAGCAGGGACAGGCGCACAGATACGCAGTATTTT. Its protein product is CASSRDRRTDTQYF.

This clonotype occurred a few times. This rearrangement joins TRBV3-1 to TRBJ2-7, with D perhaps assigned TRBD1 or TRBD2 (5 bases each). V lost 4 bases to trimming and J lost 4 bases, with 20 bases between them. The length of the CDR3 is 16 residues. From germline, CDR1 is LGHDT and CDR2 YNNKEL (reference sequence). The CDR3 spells CASSPGRTTSRYEQYF. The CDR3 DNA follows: TGTGCCAGCAGCCCGGGACGGACGACGTCTCGTTACGAGCAGTACTTC.

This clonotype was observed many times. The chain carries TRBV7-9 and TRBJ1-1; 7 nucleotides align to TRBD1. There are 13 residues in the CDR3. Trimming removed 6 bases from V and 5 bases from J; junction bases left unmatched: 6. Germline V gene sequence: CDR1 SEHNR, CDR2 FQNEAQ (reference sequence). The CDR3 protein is CASSHDRVTEAFF. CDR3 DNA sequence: TGTGCCAGCAGTCATGACAGGGTAACTGAAGCTTTCTTT.

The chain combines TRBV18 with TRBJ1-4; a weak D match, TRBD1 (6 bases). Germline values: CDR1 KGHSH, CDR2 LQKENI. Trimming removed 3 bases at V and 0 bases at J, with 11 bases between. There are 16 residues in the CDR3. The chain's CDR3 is CASSPRQDSTNEKLFF. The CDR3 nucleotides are TGTGCCAGCTCACCGCGACAGGACTCAACTAATGAAAAACTGTTTTTT.

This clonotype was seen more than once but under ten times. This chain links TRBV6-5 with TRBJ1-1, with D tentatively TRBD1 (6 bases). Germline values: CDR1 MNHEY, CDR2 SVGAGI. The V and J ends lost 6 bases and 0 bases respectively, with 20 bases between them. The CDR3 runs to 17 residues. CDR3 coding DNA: TGTGCCAGCAGGCCCCCGGGACATGGATTCATGAACACTGAAGCTTTCTTT. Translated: CASRPPGHGFMNTEAFF.

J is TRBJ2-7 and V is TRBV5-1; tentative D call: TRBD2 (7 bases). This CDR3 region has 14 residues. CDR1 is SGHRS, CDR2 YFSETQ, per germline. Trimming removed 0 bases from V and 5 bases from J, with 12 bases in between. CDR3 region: CASSLGGGTDEQYF. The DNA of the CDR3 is TGCGCCAGCAGCTTGGGGGGGGGCACCGACGAGCAGTACTTC.

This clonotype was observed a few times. CDR3 in amino acids: CASSPRRVPDRYGYTF. CDR3 in DNA: TGTGCCAGCAGTCCCCGACGGGTTCCGGACAGATATGGCTACACCTTC. The chain uses TRBV27 and TRBJ1-2; a possible D gene is TRBD1 (6 bases). CDR3 length: 16 residues. V gave up 5 bases and J gave up 5 bases, with 21 bases separating them. The germline gives CDR1 MNHEY, CDR2 SMNVEV (reference sequence).

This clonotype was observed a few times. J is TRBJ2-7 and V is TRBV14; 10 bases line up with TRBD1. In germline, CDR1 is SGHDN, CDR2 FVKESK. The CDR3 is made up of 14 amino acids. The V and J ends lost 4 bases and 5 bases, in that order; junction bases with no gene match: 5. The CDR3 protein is CASSLRQGANEQYF. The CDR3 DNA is TGTGCCAGCAGCCTTCGACAGGGGGCTAACGAGCAGTACTTC.

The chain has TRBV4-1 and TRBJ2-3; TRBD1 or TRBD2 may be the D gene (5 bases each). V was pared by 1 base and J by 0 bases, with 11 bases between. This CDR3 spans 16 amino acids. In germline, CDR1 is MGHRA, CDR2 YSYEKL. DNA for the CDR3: TGCGCCAGCAGCCAAGGTTACGGGACGAGCACAGATACGCAGTATTTT. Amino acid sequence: CASSQGYGTSTDTQYF.

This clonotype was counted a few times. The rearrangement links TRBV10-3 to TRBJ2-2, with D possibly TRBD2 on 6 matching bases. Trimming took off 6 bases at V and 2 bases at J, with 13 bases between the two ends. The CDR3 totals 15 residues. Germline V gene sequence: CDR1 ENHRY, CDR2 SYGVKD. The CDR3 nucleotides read TGTGCCATCAGGCGGGCTAGCGAAAACACCGGGGAGCTGTTTTTT. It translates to CAIRRASENTGELFF.

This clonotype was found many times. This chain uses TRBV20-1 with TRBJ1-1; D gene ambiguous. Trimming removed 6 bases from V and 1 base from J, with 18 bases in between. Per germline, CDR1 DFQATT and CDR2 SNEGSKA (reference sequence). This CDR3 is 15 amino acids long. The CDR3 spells CSALLRRVSNTEAFF. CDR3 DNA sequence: TGCAGTGCCCTTCTACGGCGGGTTTCGAACACTGAAGCTTTCTTT.

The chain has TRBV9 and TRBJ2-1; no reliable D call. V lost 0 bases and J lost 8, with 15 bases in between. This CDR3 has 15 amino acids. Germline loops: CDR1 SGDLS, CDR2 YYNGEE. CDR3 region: CASSVDGRATDEQFF. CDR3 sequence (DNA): TGTGCCAGCAGCGTAGATGGTAGGGCTACGGATGAGCAGTTCTTC. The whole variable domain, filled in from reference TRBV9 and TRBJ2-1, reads DSGVTQTPKHLITATGQRVTLRCSPRSGDLSVYWYQQSLDQGLQFLIQYYNGEERAKGNILERFSAQQFPDLHSELNLSSLELGDSALYFCASSVDGRATDEQFFGPGTRLTVL.

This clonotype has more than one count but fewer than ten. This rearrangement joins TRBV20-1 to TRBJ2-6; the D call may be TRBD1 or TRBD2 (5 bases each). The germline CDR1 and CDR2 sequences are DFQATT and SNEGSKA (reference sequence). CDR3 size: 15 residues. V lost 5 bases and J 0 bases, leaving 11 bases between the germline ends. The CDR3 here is CSADPGSSGANVLTF. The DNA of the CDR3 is TGCAGTGCTGACCCAGGGAGCTCTGGGGCCAACGTCCTGACTTTC.